This TCR beta chain was identified in a study of post-analysis software for immune sequencing data. Whole-study findings and limits: Elevated frequency relative to controls characterized 4 or 5 TRBV segments in patients, TRBV5-6, TRBV5-1 and TRBV20-1 among them.

Unique molecular identifiers were built into the TCR beta cDNA libraries. TCRdb recomputed calls from the PCR reads with MiXCR, one row per CDR3 protein. Of hundreds of thousands of distinct CDR3 sequences in the sample, roughly 45% were seen once. Worth noting for this clonotype: Its antigen is as yet unknown. Germline is not matched at one junction end, which may reflect a read error.

This CDR3 has 16 amino acids. Germline assignment: CDR1 SQVTM and CDR2 ANQGSEA. The clonotype comes from a girl aged 5-17 years with multiple sclerosis. The genes are TRBV29-1 and TRBJ2-6, with D possibly matching TRBD1 (5 bases). Input material: blood. CDR3 DNA sequence: TGCAGCGTTGGGGCAACTTGGAGCTCTGGGGCCAACGTCCGGACTTTC. It encodes CSVGATWSSGANVRTF. Full variable domain (remainder filled in from reference TRBV29-1 and TRBJ2-6): SAVISQKPSRDICQRGTSLTIQCQVDSQVTMMFWYRQQPGQSLTLIATANQGSEATYESGFVIDKFPISRPNLTFSTLTVSNMSPEDSSIYLCSVGATWSSGANVRTFGAGSRLTVL.